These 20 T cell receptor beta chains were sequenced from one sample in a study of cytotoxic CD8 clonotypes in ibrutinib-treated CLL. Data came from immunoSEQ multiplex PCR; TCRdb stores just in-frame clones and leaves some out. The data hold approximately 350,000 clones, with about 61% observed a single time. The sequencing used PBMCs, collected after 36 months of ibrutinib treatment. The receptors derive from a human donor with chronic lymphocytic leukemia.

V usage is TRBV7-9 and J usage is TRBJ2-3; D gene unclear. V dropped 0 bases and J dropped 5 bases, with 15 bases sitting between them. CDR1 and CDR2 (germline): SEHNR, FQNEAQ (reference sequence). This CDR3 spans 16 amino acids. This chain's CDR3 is CASSLARPSGGDTQYF. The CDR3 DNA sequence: TGTGCCAGCAGCTTAGCTCGTCCTAGTGGTGGAGATACGCAGTATTTT.

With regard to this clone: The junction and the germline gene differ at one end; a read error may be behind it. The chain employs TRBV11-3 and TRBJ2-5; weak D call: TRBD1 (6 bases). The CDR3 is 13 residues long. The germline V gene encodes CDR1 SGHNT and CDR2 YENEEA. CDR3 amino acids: CRGPETYQETQYF. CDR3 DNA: TGCAGGGGACCCGAAACTTACCAAGAGACCCAGTACTTC.

The CDR3: CAWRGTGVKEKLFF. For the CDR3, the DNA is TGTGCCTGGAGGGGTACAGGGGTTAAGGAAAAACTGTTTTTT. The chain is built from TRBV30 and TRBJ1-4; 7 nucleotides line up with TRBD1. The V gene's germline CDR1 is GTSNPN and CDR2 SVGIG (reference sequence). V lost 3 bases, J lost 8 bases, and 9 bases stayed unmatched. The CDR3 is 14 amino acids.

CDR3 nucleotides: TGTGCCAGCAGCTCCCTACTTGGCGAGCAGTACTTC. Translating it yields CASSSLLGEQYF. V usage is TRBV7-9 and J usage is TRBJ2-7; D is unresolved. Germline V lookup: CDR1 SEHNR, CDR2 FQNEAQ (reference sequence). Trimming stripped 4 bases from V and 6 bases from J, with 10 bases between. The CDR3 length is 12 residues.

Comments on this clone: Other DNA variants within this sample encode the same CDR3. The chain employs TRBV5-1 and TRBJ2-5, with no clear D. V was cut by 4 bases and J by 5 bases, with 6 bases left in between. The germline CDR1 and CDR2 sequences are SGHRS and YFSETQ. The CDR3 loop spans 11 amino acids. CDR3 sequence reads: CASSLEETQYF. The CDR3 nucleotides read TGCGCCAGCAGCCTAGAGGAGACCCAGTACTTC.

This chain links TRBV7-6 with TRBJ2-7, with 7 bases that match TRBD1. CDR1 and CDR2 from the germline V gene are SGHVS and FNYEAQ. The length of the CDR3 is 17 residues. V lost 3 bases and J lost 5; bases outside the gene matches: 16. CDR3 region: CASSFLGGAGYFDEQYF. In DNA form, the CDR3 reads TGTGCCAGCAGCTTTCTAGGGGGCGCAGGGTATTTTGACGAGCAGTACTTC. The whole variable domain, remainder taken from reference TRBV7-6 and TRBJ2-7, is GAGVSQSPRYKVTKRGQDVALRCDPISGHVSLYWYRQALGQGPEFLTYFNYEAQQDKSGLPNDRFSAERPEGSISTLTIQRTEQRDSAMYRCASSFLGGAGYFDEQYFGPGTRLTVT.

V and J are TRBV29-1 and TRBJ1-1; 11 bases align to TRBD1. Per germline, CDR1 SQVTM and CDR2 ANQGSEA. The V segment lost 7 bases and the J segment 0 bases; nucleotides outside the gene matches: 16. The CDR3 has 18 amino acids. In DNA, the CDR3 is TGCAGCGCCCGGGGCCCATTCGGGACAGGGGGAGTGAACACTGAAGCTTTCTTT. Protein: CSARGPFGTGGVNTEAFF.

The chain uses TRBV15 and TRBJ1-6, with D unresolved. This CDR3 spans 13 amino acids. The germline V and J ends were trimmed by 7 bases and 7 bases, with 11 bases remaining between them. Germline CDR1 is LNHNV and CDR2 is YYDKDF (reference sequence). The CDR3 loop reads CATTKESNSPLHF. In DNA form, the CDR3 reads TGTGCCACCACAAAGGAGTCCAATTCACCCCTCCACTTT.

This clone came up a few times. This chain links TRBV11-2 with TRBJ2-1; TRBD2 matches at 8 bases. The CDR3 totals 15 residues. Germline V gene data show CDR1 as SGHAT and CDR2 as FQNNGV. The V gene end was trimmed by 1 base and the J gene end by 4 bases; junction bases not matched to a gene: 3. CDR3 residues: CASSLGSGIYNEQFF. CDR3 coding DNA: TGTGCCAGCAGCTTAGGTAGCGGGATTTACAATGAGCAGTTCTTC.

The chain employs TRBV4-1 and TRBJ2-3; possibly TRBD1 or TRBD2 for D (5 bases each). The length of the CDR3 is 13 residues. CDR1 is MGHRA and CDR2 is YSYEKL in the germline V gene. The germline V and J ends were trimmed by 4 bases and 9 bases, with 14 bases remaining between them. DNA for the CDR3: TGCGCCAGCAGCCGGGTACCGGGGCCGACGCAGTATTTT. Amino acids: CASSRVPGPTQYF.

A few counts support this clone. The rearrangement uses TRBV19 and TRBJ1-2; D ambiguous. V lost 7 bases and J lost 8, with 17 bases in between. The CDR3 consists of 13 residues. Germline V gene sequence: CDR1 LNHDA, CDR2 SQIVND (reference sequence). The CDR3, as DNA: TGTGCCAGTACCGCCCTTGTGGGTTGGGGCTACACCTTC. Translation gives CASTALVGWGYTF.

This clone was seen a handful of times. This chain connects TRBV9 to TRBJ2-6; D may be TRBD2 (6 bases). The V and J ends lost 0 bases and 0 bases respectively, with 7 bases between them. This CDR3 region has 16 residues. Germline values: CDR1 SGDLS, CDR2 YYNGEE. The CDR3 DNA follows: TGTGCCAGCAGCGTAGGGAGGGACTCTGGGGCCAACGTCCTGACTTTC. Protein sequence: CASSVGRDSGANVLTF.

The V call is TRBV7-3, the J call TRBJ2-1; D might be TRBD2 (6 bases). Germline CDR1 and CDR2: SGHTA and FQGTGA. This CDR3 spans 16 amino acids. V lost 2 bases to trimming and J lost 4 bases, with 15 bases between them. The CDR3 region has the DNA TGTGCCAGCAGCTTAGGAGCGGGTAGTCGGTACAATGAGCAGTTCTTC. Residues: CASSLGAGSRYNEQFF.

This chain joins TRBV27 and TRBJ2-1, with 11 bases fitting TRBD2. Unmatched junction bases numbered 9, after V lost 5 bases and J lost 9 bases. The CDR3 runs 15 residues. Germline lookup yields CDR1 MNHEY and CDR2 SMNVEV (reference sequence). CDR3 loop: CASSPTSGSSREQFF. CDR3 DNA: TGTGCCAGCAGTCCAACTAGCGGGAGTAGTCGTGAGCAGTTCTTC.

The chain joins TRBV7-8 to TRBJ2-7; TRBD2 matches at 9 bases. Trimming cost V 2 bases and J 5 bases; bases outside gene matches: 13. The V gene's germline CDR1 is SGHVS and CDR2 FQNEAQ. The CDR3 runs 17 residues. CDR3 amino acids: CASSLPRAGGTGNEQYF. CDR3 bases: TGTGCCAGCAGCTTACCGAGAGCGGGGGGTACCGGTAACGAGCAGTACTTC.

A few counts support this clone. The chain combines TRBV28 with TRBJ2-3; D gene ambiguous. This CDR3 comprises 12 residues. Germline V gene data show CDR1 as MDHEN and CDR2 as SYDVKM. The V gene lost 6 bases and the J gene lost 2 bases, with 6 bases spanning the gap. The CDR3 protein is CASRLNTDTQYF. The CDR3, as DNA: TGTGCCAGCAGACTCAACACAGATACGCAGTATTTT.

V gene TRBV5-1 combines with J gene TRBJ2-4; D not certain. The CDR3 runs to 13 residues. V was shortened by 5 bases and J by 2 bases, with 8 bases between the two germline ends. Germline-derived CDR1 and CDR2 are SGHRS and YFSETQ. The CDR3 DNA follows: TGCGCCAGCAGATGGGGTTCCAAAAACATTCAGTACTTC. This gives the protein CASRWGSKNIQYF.

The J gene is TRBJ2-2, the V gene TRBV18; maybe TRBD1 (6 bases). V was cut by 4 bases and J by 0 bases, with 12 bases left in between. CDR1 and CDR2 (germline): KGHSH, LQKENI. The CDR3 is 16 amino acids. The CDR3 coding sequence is TGTGCCAGCTCACGCAGTGGGGGCTCGAACACCGGGGAGCTGTTTTTT. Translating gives CASSRSGGSNTGELFF.

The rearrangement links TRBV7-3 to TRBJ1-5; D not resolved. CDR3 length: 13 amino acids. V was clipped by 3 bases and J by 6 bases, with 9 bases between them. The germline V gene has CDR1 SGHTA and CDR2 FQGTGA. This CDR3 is CASSLDPGQPQHF. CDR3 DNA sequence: TGTGCCAGCAGCTTGGATCCCGGTCAGCCCCAGCATTTT.

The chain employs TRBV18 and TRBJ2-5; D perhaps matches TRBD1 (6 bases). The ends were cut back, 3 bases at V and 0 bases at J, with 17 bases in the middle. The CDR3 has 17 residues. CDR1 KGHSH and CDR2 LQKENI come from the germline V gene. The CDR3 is CASSPLHGQTYQETQYF. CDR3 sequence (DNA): TGTGCCAGCTCACCGCTCCACGGACAGACGTACCAAGAGACCCAGTACTTC.